This section outlines one T cell receptor (beta chain) sequence together with its context. The target antigen is unknown. A much larger clone differs by one base, so this may be a read error. The same CDR3 also results from other DNA sequences found in this sample. The data were obtained in a study of shared clonotypes between healthy human individuals. Study-level findings and limits: Researchers found naive subsets generally carried larger estimated richness than memory subsets.

The table came from immunoSEQ multiplex PCR; TCRdb's copy has only in-frame clones and leaves some out. The data show over 950,000 clones, 70% to 80% seen once. This CDR3 contains 11 residues. The germline V and J ends were trimmed by 4 bases and 2 bases, with 2 bases remaining between them. CDR1 is SGHDT and CDR2 is YYEEEE in the germline V gene. The sequenced material came from memory CD4+ T cells from PBMCs. The subset is: CD45RA-negative fraction. The TCR sequence derives from a man between 18 and 35 years old in good health. Some clones in this sample may be carry-over from other donors' samples. The rearrangement joins TRBV5-6 to TRBJ2-3, with unresolved D. CDR3 region: CASSLTDTQYF. Written as DNA, the CDR3 is TGTGCCAGCAGCCTCACAGATACGCAGTATTTT.